What follows are 30 T cell receptor beta chains derived from one specimen sequenced in a study of control samples from healthy donors and cancer patients. Assay: immunoSEQ multiplex PCR; the TCRdb copy retains only in-frame clones and omits some. Here the sample spans tens of thousands of clones, 65% to 80% being singletons. The sample comprised formalin-fixed, paraffin-embedded tissue. The receptors stem from a male donor with melanoma.

The genes are TRBV12-5 and TRBJ1-1; D might be TRBD1 (6 bases). Germline CDR1 is LGHNT and CDR2 is FRNRAP. CDR3 length: 13 residues. V was cut by 2 bases and J by 4 bases, with 8 bases left in between. The CDR3 sequence is CASGLLDSTEAFF. The CDR3 DNA follows: TGTGCTAGTGGTTTGTTGGACAGCACTGAAGCTTTCTTT.

With regard to this clone: Within the sample, other DNA sequences also encode this same CDR3. The V and J genes are TRBV19 and TRBJ1-2, with D tentatively TRBD1 (6 bases). CDR3 length equals 17 residues. V gave up 4 bases and J gave up 1 base, with 19 bases separating them. Germline CDR1 and CDR2: LNHDA and SQIVND (reference sequence). CDR3 residues: CASSTGGQSALNYGYTF. Written as DNA, the CDR3 is TGTGCCAGTAGTACAGGCGGACAGTCAGCCCTTAACTATGGCTACACCTTC.

Here the CDR3 DNA reads TGTGCCACCAGTGATAGAAGGAACTCTGGGGCCAACGTCCTGACTTTC. It specifies CATSDRRNSGANVLTF. The V call is TRBV24-1, the J call TRBJ2-6; D gene ambiguous. Germline CDR1 reads KGHDR; CDR2 reads SFDVKD. The CDR3 consists of 16 residues. V shed 3 bases and J shed 0 bases, with 8 bases lying between them.

This clone is a singleton in its sample. V and J are TRBV14 and TRBJ2-7; a weak D match, TRBD1 (6 bases). The germline V gene encodes CDR1 SGHDN and CDR2 FVKESK. Between the trimmed V and J ends, which lost 3 bases and 3 bases, there was a span of 15 bases. CDR3 length equals 15 residues. The CDR3 region has the DNA TGTGCCAGCAGCCAGGTGACCGGGACACTCTACGAGCAGTACTTC. Amino acids: CASSQVTGTLYEQYF. The complete variable domain, with remaining parts taken from reference TRBV14 and TRBJ2-7, reads EAGVTQFPSHSVIEKGQTVTLRCDPISGHDNLYWYRRVMGKEIKFLLHFVKESKQDESGMPNNRFLAERTGGTYSTLKVQPAELEDSGVYFCASSQVTGTLYEQYFGPGTRLTVT.

There are a few counts of this clone. The chain has TRBV3-1 (or the pseudogene TRBV3-2) and TRBJ2-7, with 7 bases lining up with TRBD2. This CDR3 has 17 residues. The germline V gene has CDR1 LGHDT and CDR2 YNNKEL (reference sequence). V shed 2 bases, J shed 0 bases, and the junction held 10 bases outside the gene matches. CDR3 in DNA: TGTGCCAGCAGCCAAACGCTATCGGGGACTAACTCCTACGAGCAGTACTTC. Its protein product is CASSQTLSGTNSYEQYF.

As to this clone: The germline gene is not matched at one end of the junction; a read error may be the cause. The gene calls are TRBV11-2 and TRBJ1-2, with D maybe TRBD1 (6 bases). The CDR3 consists of 15 residues. Germline CDR1 is SGHAT and CDR2 is FQNNGV. CDR3 bases: TGTGCCAGCAGCATAGAACTTCAGGGGATCGATGGCTACACCTTC. Translating it yields CASSIELQGIDGYTF.

This sequence joins TRBV11-2 and TRBJ2-3; 9 bases agree with TRBD2. V dropped 1 base and J dropped 4; count of bases not matched to a gene: 3. There are 15 residues in the CDR3. Germline V CDR1 and CDR2: SGHAT, FQNNGV. The CDR3: CASSLVSGSADTQYF. As DNA, the CDR3 is TGTGCCAGCAGCTTAGTTAGCGGGAGTGCAGATACGCAGTATTTT.

This chain uses TRBV11-1 with TRBJ1-2; TRBD1 matches at 7 bases. The V gene's germline CDR1 is SGHAT and CDR2 FQDESV (reference sequence). CDR3 length equals 13 residues. J gave up 4 bases and V 5 bases, and 4 bases lay outside the gene matches. The CDR3 sequence: CASSVTGSYGYTF. The CDR3 DNA is TGTGCCAGCAGCGTGACAGGGAGCTATGGCTACACCTTC.

The chain links TRBV7-2 to TRBJ2-2, with D unresolved. Germline V lookup: CDR1 SGHTA, CDR2 FQGNSA. Trimming pared 1 base from V and 6 bases from J, leaving 3 bases between. The length of the CDR3 is 12 residues. The CDR3 nucleotides are TGTGCCAGCAGCTTAGTCCCCGGGGAGCTGTTTTTT. This sequence encodes CASSLVPGELFF.

The J gene is TRBJ2-2, the V gene TRBV28, with D perhaps matching TRBD1 (6 bases). Looked up from germline, CDR1 is MDHEN and CDR2 is SYDVKM. Trimming removed 1 base at V and 8 bases at J, with 11 bases between. This CDR3 comprises 14 residues. The CDR3 is CASSLYRETGELFF. The CDR3 bases are TGTGCCAGCAGTTTATACAGGGAAACTGGGGAGCTGTTTTTT.

In this sample, this clone is medium-sized. The sample carries other DNA sequences with the same CDR3. The chain is built from TRBV3-1 (or the pseudogene TRBV3-2) and TRBJ2-7; either TRBD1 or TRBD2 may supply D (5 bases each). Trimming left V 0 bases short and J 6 bases short, with 9 bases between. There are 13 residues in the CDR3. Germline assignment: CDR1 LGHDT and CDR2 YNNKEL (reference sequence). The CDR3: CASSQDLGAEQYF. CDR3 in DNA: TGTGCCAGCAGCCAAGATCTCGGGGCCGAGCAGTACTTC.

The chain employs TRBV19 and TRBJ2-3; 7 nucleotides match TRBD1. The junction had 12 bases not matched to a gene; V was cut back by 7 bases and J by 2 bases. CDR1 and CDR2 (germline): LNHDA, SQIVND (reference sequence). There are 16 residues in the CDR3. In DNA form, the CDR3 reads TGTGCCAGTACCCCCCGAGGGGGCGGAAACACAGATACGCAGTATTTT. Translated: CASTPRGGGNTDTQYF.

J is TRBJ1-1 and V is TRBV11-2; D uncertain. CDR1 is SGHAT and CDR2 is FQNNGV in the germline V gene. Trimming pared 5 bases from V and 4 bases from J, leaving 8 bases between. The CDR3 runs 12 residues. This CDR3 reads CASSLPFTEAFF. The CDR3 nucleotides read TGTGCCAGCAGCCTACCTTTCACTGAAGCTTTCTTT.

The chain employs TRBV6-5 and TRBJ2-1, with TRBD1 as a possible D gene (6 bases). From germline, CDR1 is MNHEY and CDR2 SVGAGI. V lost 3 bases to trimming and J lost 4 bases, with 13 bases between them. There are 15 residues in the CDR3. The chain's CDR3 is CASSYLGAGYNEQFF. The CDR3 nucleotides are TGTGCCAGCAGTTATTTGGGGGCTGGGTACAATGAGCAGTTCTTC.

J is TRBJ2-5 and V is TRBV6-5, with D unclear. V was pared by 6 bases and J by 6 bases, with 17 bases between. Germline CDR1 and CDR2: MNHEY and SVGAGI. The CDR3 covers 14 residues. Here the CDR3 DNA reads TGTGCCAGCAGCCATGACTCGCTTCCGAAGACCCAGTACTTC. It encodes CASSHDSLPKTQYF.

This chain uses TRBV9 with TRBJ1-1, with TRBD1 matching 8 bases. The CDR3 consists of 12 residues. Looked up from germline, CDR1 is SGDLS and CDR2 is YYNGEE. J gave up 8 bases and V 0 bases, and 0 bases lay outside the gene matches. In DNA form, the CDR3 reads TGTGCCAGCAGCGTAGGACAGGGGGAAGCTTTCTTT. The encoded protein is CASSVGQGEAFF.

The rearrangement joins TRBV24-1 to TRBJ2-3; TRBD2 matches 13 bases. Trimming took 0 bases from V and 0 from J; bases not matched to a gene: 8. There are 20 residues in the CDR3. From germline, CDR1 is KGHDR and CDR2 SFDVKD. The CDR3: CATSDLRTSGSPFSTDTQYF. The CDR3 bases are TGTGCCACCAGTGATTTGAGGACTAGCGGGAGCCCGTTTAGCACAGATACGCAGTATTTT.

This chain uses TRBV28 with TRBJ1-5, with unresolved D. Trimming shortened V by 2 bases and J by 0 bases, and 14 bases separated the two germline ends. This CDR3 has 17 amino acids. Germline assignment: CDR1 MDHEN and CDR2 SYDVKM. The DNA for the CDR3 is TGTGCCAGCAGTTTAAGGAGGGCCTCAGATAGCAATCAGCCCCAGCATTTT. This sequence encodes CASSLRRASDSNQPQHF.

This clone counts as medium-sized. The same CDR3 can be traced to other DNA sequences in this sample. J is TRBJ2-5 and V is TRBV9; D uncertain. The CDR3 spans 14 residues. V lost 0 bases to trimming and J lost 4 bases, with 10 bases between them. Per the germline V gene, CDR1 is SGDLS and CDR2 is YYNGEE. The CDR3 DNA reads as TGTGCCAGCAGCGTAGGCATGGCCGGAGAGACCCAGTACTTC. The encoded protein is CASSVGMAGETQYF.

The chain links TRBV14 to TRBJ1-1; D is perhaps TRBD1 (5 bases). The CDR3 sequence is 12 residues long. Germline assignment: CDR1 SGHDN and CDR2 FVKESK. With 2 bases removed from V and 11 bases from J, the gap between germline ends came to 12 bases. The CDR3 bases are TGTGCCAGCAGCCAACTGCCCGGGGGGGCTTTCTTT. It translates to CASSQLPGGAFF.

The chain has TRBV7-2 and TRBJ2-7, with 9 bases lining up with TRBD2. The CDR3 length is 15 residues. In germline, CDR1 is SGHTA, CDR2 FQGNSA. V lost 4 bases and J lost 4; bases outside the gene matches: 8. Here the CDR3 DNA reads TGTGCCAGCAGCTCGTACCGTGCGGGAGGGTACGAGCAGTACTTC. Its protein product is CASSSYRAGGYEQYF.

The chain has TRBV28 and TRBJ1-6, with a possible D match to TRBD1 (6 bases). Trimming removed 6 bases at V and 7 bases at J, with 10 bases between. This CDR3 is built from 13 residues. From germline, CDR1 is MDHEN and CDR2 SYDVKM. CDR3 amino acids: CASRQGSNSPLHF. The CDR3 nucleotides read TGTGCCAGCAGACAGGGCTCAAATTCACCCCTCCACTTT.

CDR3 region: CASARAFNSPLHF. CDR3 bases: TGTGCTAGTGCCCGGGCGTTCAATTCACCCCTCCACTTT. The V gene is TRBV12-5, the J gene TRBJ1-6; D uncertain. V gave up 7 bases and J gave up 7 bases, with 11 bases separating them. Germline CDR1 is LGHNT and CDR2 is FRNRAP. The CDR3 sequence is 13 residues long.

With regard to this clone: In the same sample, other DNA sequences code for this CDR3. This chain joins TRBV19 and TRBJ2-7; the match to TRBD2 covers 8 bases. The junction had 4 bases not matched to a gene; V was cut back by 3 bases and J by 3 bases. CDR3 length: 14 amino acids. The germline V gene has CDR1 LNHDA and CDR2 SQIVND (reference sequence). CDR3 in amino acids: CASSISLAGYEQYF. In DNA, the CDR3 is TGTGCCAGTAGTATTAGCCTAGCGGGCTACGAGCAGTACTTC.

The chain is built from TRBV4-1 and TRBJ1-1; D might be TRBD1 (5 bases). Trimming pared 1 base from V and 0 bases from J, leaving 12 bases between. This CDR3 has 16 amino acids. The germline gives CDR1 MGHRA, CDR2 YSYEKL. DNA for the CDR3: TGCGCCAGCAGCCAAGGTAGGACACCGATGAACACTGAAGCTTTCTTT. Translation: CASSQGRTPMNTEAFF.

In this sample, this clone is large (0.1 to 1%). This rearrangement joins TRBV2 to TRBJ1-2; D possibly corresponds to TRBD1 (5 bases). The germline CDR1 and CDR2 sequences are SNHLY and FYNNEI. This CDR3 comprises 14 residues. V lost 0 bases, J lost 8 bases, and 13 bases lay in between. As DNA, the CDR3 is TGTGCCAGCAGTGAAGCGGGCAGGGTAGACGGCTACACCTTC. This encodes CASSEAGRVDGYTF.

The chain links TRBV20-1 to TRBJ2-1, with TRBD1 as a possible D gene (5 bases). Trimming stripped 6 bases from V and 7 bases from J, with 10 bases between. The CDR3 runs 11 residues. Per the germline V gene, CDR1 is DFQATT and CDR2 is SNEGSKA (reference sequence). The CDR3 spells CSAGVANEQFF. CDR3 nucleotide sequence: TGCAGTGCAGGGGTGGCGAATGAGCAGTTCTTC.

This chain connects TRBV3-1 (or the pseudogene TRBV3-2) to TRBJ2-1; D could derive from TRBD1 or TRBD2 (6 bases each). CDR1 and CDR2 (germline): LGHDT, YNNKEL (reference sequence). This CDR3 contains 13 residues. Trimming cost V 5 bases and J 13 bases, with 18 bases left between them. The CDR3 loop reads CASSYGSGGQQFF. CDR3 sequence (DNA): TGTGCCAGCAGCTATGGCTCCGGGGGACAACAGTTCTTC.

This clone was seen just once. This chain uses TRBV4-1 with TRBJ1-4; D gene unclear. CDR3 length: 14 amino acids. With 4 bases removed from V and 3 bases from J, the gap between germline ends came to 9 bases. From germline, CDR1 is MGHRA and CDR2 YSYEKL. The CDR3: CASSPRRANEKLFF. In DNA form, the CDR3 reads TGCGCCAGCAGCCCCCGCCGGGCTAATGAAAAACTGTTTTTT.

This clone has only a few counts. V usage is TRBV13 and J usage is TRBJ2-7, with 13 bases identical to TRBD2. The J segment lost 2 bases and the V segment lost 5 bases, leaving 9 bases of the junction unmatched. CDR1 is PRHDT, CDR2 FYEKMQ, per germline (reference sequence). This CDR3 has 17 residues. The CDR3 protein is CASSTAGTSGEAYEQYF. DNA of the CDR3: TGTGCCAGCAGCACTGCCGGGACTAGCGGGGAAGCCTACGAGCAGTACTTC.